The 27 T cell receptor beta chains below were found in one sample sequenced in a study of blood T cell repertoires in COVID-19. Assay used: immunoSEQ multiplex PCR; TCRdb lists only in-frame clones, some missing. The table lists roughly 29,000 clones, 84% of them singletons, with 9% to 10% in the top ten. The material sequenced was peripheral blood. The receptors originated from an elderly man with active COVID-19.

This chain uses TRBV19 with TRBJ1-4; 7 bases fit TRBD1. The germline CDR1 and CDR2 sequences are LNHDA and SQIVND (reference sequence). The length of the CDR3 is 15 residues. With 3 bases clipped from V and 8 bases from J, the junction kept 9 bases outside the gene matches. CDR3 bases: TGTGCCAGTAGTATCGAGGGGACAGTGGGCGAAAAACTGTTTTTT. This translates into CASSIEGTVGEKLFF.

The chain employs TRBV2 and TRBJ2-3, with D unclear. Germline V gives CDR1 SNHLY, CDR2 FYNNEI. This CDR3 is 15 amino acids long. The V and J ends lost 0 bases and 4 bases respectively, with 11 bases between them. In DNA form, the CDR3 reads TGTGCCAGCAGTGAAGCGCCTGGAAGCGCAGATACGCAGTATTTT. It is translated as CASSEAPGSADTQYF.

This sequence joins TRBV4-1 and TRBJ1-1; D not resolved. This CDR3 spans 15 amino acids. CDR1 MGHRA and CDR2 YSYEKL come from the germline V gene. The V end lost 4 bases, the J end lost 2 bases, and 14 bases lay between the germline ends. The CDR3 reads CASSLSGVLNTEAFF. In DNA form, the CDR3 reads TGCGCCAGCAGCCTAAGCGGGGTCCTTAACACTGAAGCTTTCTTT.

The genes are TRBV7-2 and TRBJ2-7; 11 nucleotides agree with TRBD2. Trimming cost V 3 bases and J 2 bases; bases outside gene matches: 0. CDR3 length equals 14 residues. CDR1 and CDR2 (germline): SGHTA, FQGNSA. The CDR3 protein is CASSLGLAAYEQYF. The DNA of the CDR3 is TGTGCCAGCAGCTTGGGACTAGCGGCCTACGAGCAGTACTTC.

The rearrangement uses TRBV4-1 and TRBJ2-3; D ambiguous. This CDR3 spans 15 amino acids. Germline V gene data show CDR1 as MGHRA and CDR2 as YSYEKL. Between the trimmed V and J ends, which lost 2 bases and 1 base, there was a span of 10 bases. The CDR3 is CASSQMAFGTDTQYF. CDR3 in DNA: TGCGCCAGCAGCCAAATGGCATTTGGCACAGATACGCAGTATTTT.

The chain joins TRBV27 to TRBJ2-1; tentative D call: TRBD2 (6 bases). This CDR3 is 14 amino acids long. V was trimmed by 7 bases and J by 2 bases, leaving 12 bases between them. Germline values: CDR1 MNHEY, CDR2 SMNVEV (reference sequence). The CDR3 region has the DNA TGTGCCAGCAAGGTTAGCGGAGCCTACAATGAGCAGTTCTTC. Translating it yields CASKVSGAYNEQFF.

The chain uses TRBV12-3 or TRBV12-4 and TRBJ1-1; 9 positions match TRBD1. With 6 bases clipped from V and 5 bases from J, the junction kept 4 bases outside the gene matches. The CDR3 runs 13 residues. This CDR3 reads CASRYRGRTEAFF. DNA of the CDR3: TGTGCCAGCAGGTACAGGGGGCGGACTGAAGCTTTCTTT.

V usage is TRBV6-5 and J usage is TRBJ1-6; 7 nucleotides match TRBD1. The CDR3 has 15 amino acids. Germline lookup yields CDR1 MNHEY and CDR2 SVGAGI. V shed 7 bases, J shed 14 bases, and the junction held 17 bases outside the gene matches. DNA for the CDR3: TGTGCCAGCAACCCGTCGGGACAGTTTTGGGAGGCCCTCCACTTT. Encoded protein: CASNPSGQFWEALHF.

V is TRBV18 and J is TRBJ1-4; TRBD1 matches at 8 bases. Per germline, CDR1 KGHSH and CDR2 LQKENI. This CDR3 has 15 amino acids. V lost 4 bases, J lost 8 bases, and 9 bases stayed unmatched. CDR3 coding DNA: TGTGCCAGCTCACTAAAAGACAGGGGATACGAAAAACTGTTTTTT. This sequence encodes CASSLKDRGYEKLFF.

The J gene is TRBJ2-2, the V gene TRBV25-1; no clear D gene. This CDR3 has 14 residues. V was clipped by 10 bases and J by 2 bases, with 14 bases between them. Germline values: CDR1 MGHDK, CDR2 SYGVNS. The DNA of the CDR3 is TGTGCCACCCAGTCACAGCTTAACACCGGGGAGCTGTTTTTT. Translating gives CATQSQLNTGELFF.

The chain has TRBV6-4 and TRBJ2-7; D is possibly TRBD2 (5 bases). V was pared by 10 bases and J by 3 bases, with 13 bases between. This CDR3 has 12 amino acids. Germline loops: CDR1 MRHNA, CDR2 SNTAGT. The CDR3 loop is CANPDRDYEQYF. CDR3 coding DNA: TGTGCCAACCCCGACCGGGACTACGAGCAGTACTTC.

This rearrangement joins TRBV6-5 to TRBJ1-1; a weak D match, TRBD1 (6 bases). CDR3 length: 14 residues. Germline assignment: CDR1 MNHEY and CDR2 SVGAGI. Trimming took 5 bases from V and 2 from J, leaving 12 bases between them. The CDR3 here is CASSRDRLNTEAFF. The DNA of the CDR3 is TGTGCCAGCAGTCGTGACAGGTTAAACACTGAAGCTTTCTTT.

The chain is built from TRBV5-1 and TRBJ2-5, with unresolved D. V was shortened by 2 bases and J by 2 bases, with 7 bases between the two germline ends. The CDR3 has 13 amino acids. Germline assignment: CDR1 SGHRS and CDR2 YFSETQ. CDR3: CASSFTNQETQYF. The CDR3 nucleotides read TGCGCCAGCAGCTTTACTAATCAAGAGACCCAGTACTTC. The entire variable domain, with the rest obtained from reference TRBV5-1 and TRBJ2-5, is as follows: KAGVTQTPRYLIKTRGQQVTLSCSPISGHRSVSWYQQTPGQGLQFLFEYFSETQRNKGNFPGRFSGRQFSNSRSEMNVSTLELGDSALYLCASSFTNQETQYFGPGTRLLVL.

CDR3 nucleotide sequence: TGTGCCAGCAGCTCCCGGGGGAGCGGCGGGGAGCTGTTTTTT. Its translation is CASSSRGSGGELFF. The chain is built from TRBV13 and TRBJ2-2, with D possibly matching TRBD2 (6 bases). Germline V CDR1 and CDR2: PRHDT, FYEKMQ (reference sequence). The CDR3 has 14 residues. Trimming left V 4 bases short and J 7 bases short, with 13 bases between. Full variable domain (rest looked up from reference TRBV13 and TRBJ2-2): AAGVIQSPRHLIKEKRETATLKCYPIPRHDTVYWYQQGPGQDPQFLISFYEKMQSDKGSIPDRFSAQQFSDYHSELNMSSLELGDSALYFCASSSRGSGGELFFGEGSRLTVL.

The rearrangement uses TRBV10-3 and TRBJ1-4, with D unclear. The germline V gene has CDR1 ENHRY and CDR2 SYGVKD. Deletions cut 0 bases from V and 8 bases from J, with 16 bases between. The CDR3 contains 16 residues. The CDR3 protein is CAISESTRASGEKLFF. CDR3 nucleotides: TGTGCCATCAGTGAGTCGACTCGCGCCAGCGGGGAAAAACTGTTTTTT.

The gene calls are TRBV7-8 and TRBJ2-1; 11 nucleotides agree with TRBD2. Trimming cost V 5 bases and J 7 bases; bases outside gene matches: 7. CDR3 size: 15 residues. Germline values: CDR1 SGHVS, CDR2 FQNEAQ. The CDR3 nucleotides are TGTGCCAGCAGCCTTGGGACTAGCGGAATTAATGAGCAGTTCTTC. This gives the protein CASSLGTSGINEQFF.

The chain employs TRBV6-6 and TRBJ2-3; 8 positions match TRBD2. CDR3 length: 15 amino acids. Germline V gene sequence: CDR1 MNHNY, CDR2 SVGAGI (reference sequence). V dropped 6 bases and J dropped 5; count of bases not matched to a gene: 10. In nucleotides, the CDR3 is TGTGCCAGCAGCCTGTCCGGGGGGGCTCAAGATACGCAGTATTTT. Encoded protein: CASSLSGGAQDTQYF.

The sample holds one count of this clone. CDR3: CASSLVADYGYTF. DNA for the CDR3: TGTGCCAGCAGCTTGGTGGCAGACTATGGCTACACCTTC. The V gene is TRBV5-4, the J gene TRBJ1-2; D is ambiguous. Germline V lookup: CDR1 SGHNT, CDR2 YYREEE (reference sequence). This CDR3 is built from 13 residues. The V end was cut by 0 bases, the J end by 3 bases, with 6 bases between.

The chain couples TRBV7-6 to TRBJ2-5; 10 bases are shared with TRBD1. The V gene's germline CDR1 is SGHVS and CDR2 FNYEAQ. Trimming removed 4 bases from V and 5 bases from J; junction bases left unmatched: 1. This CDR3 has 13 amino acids. For the CDR3, the DNA is TGTGCCAGCAGCTGGGGACAGGGGGAGACCCAGTACTTC. It encodes CASSWGQGETQYF. The full variable domain, completed using reference TRBV7-6 and TRBJ2-5, is GAGVSQSPRYKVTKRGQDVALRCDPISGHVSLYWYRQALGQGPEFLTYFNYEAQQDKSGLPNDRFSAERPEGSISTLTIQRTEQRDSAMYRCASSWGQGETQYFGPGTRLLVL.

The V call is TRBV5-1, the J call TRBJ2-7, with 7 bases lining up with TRBD2. The CDR3 totals 14 residues. The germline gives CDR1 SGHRS, CDR2 YFSETQ. J was trimmed by 2 bases and V by 7 bases; bases with no gene match: 9. DNA of the CDR3: TGCGCCAGCTCAGGGCGGGGGTCACCCTACGAGCAGTACTTC. It yields the protein CASSGRGSPYEQYF. Combining the CDR3 with reference TRBV5-1 and TRBJ2-7 gives the whole variable domain KAGVTQTPRYLIKTRGQQVTLSCSPISGHRSVSWYQQTPGQGLQFLFEYFSETQRNKGNFPGRFSGRQFSNSRSEMNVSTLELGDSALYLCASSGRGSPYEQYFGPGTRLTVT.

The chain couples TRBV15 to TRBJ1-6; 8 bases agree with TRBD1. V lost 1 base, J lost 5 bases, and 4 bases stayed unmatched. This CDR3 spans 16 amino acids. Germline loops: CDR1 LNHNV, CDR2 YYDKDF (reference sequence). The CDR3 DNA follows: TGTGCCACCAGCAGAGCCCCGGGACAGGATAATTCACCCCTCCACTTT. Its translation: CATSRAPGQDNSPLHF.

The chain employs TRBV6-2 or TRBV6-3 and TRBJ1-1; D is unresolved. Germline CDR1 is MNHEY and CDR2 is SVGEGT. CDR3 length equals 13 residues. Trimming cost V 6 bases and J 0 bases, with 8 bases left between them. The CDR3 loop reads CASSLVLNTEAFF. The CDR3 DNA is TGTGCCAGCAGCTTAGTCCTGAACACTGAAGCTTTCTTT.

V and J are TRBV6-5 and TRBJ2-3; maybe TRBD2 (5 bases). The germline V and J ends were trimmed by 5 bases and 4 bases, with 13 bases remaining between them. The CDR3 runs 14 residues. Germline V gives CDR1 MNHEY, CDR2 SVGAGI. The CDR3 sequence is CASSPGGRADTQYF. CDR3 DNA sequence: TGTGCCAGCAGTCCCGGAGGTCGCGCAGATACGCAGTATTTT.

This chain uses TRBV11-2 with TRBJ1-3; D is unclear. The CDR3 loop spans 15 amino acids. CDR1 SGHAT and CDR2 FQNNGV come from the germline V gene. V lost 5 bases to trimming and J lost 4 bases, with 15 bases between them. In DNA form, the CDR3 reads TGTGCCAGCAGCAACCGACCACGACTCGGAAACACCATATATTTT. Translating it yields CASSNRPRLGNTIYF.

The chain joins TRBV11-3 to TRBJ2-3, with 10 bases fitting TRBD2. The V and J ends lost 2 bases and 3 bases, in that order; junction bases with no gene match: 8. CDR3 length: 17 residues. CDR1 is SGHNT, CDR2 YENEEA, per germline. CDR3 protein: CASSLRASGGRTDTQYF. CDR3 bases: TGTGCCAGCAGCTTAAGGGCTAGCGGGGGACGGACAGATACGCAGTATTTT.

V usage is TRBV3-1 (or the pseudogene TRBV3-2) and J usage is TRBJ2-7; possible D gene TRBD2, 6 bases. Per germline, CDR1 LGHDT and CDR2 YNNKEL (reference sequence). Trimming removed 3 bases at V and 2 bases at J, with 11 bases between. CDR3 length: 14 residues. The CDR3 DNA is TGTGCCAGCAGCCAGGGAGGAAAGACCTACGAGCAGTACTTC. Its translation is CASSQGGKTYEQYF.

This sequence joins TRBV19 and TRBJ1-4; 10 nucleotides agree with TRBD1. CDR3 length equals 17 residues. Germline assignment: CDR1 LNHDA and CDR2 SQIVND (reference sequence). Trimming took 4 bases from V and 5 from J; bases not matched to a gene: 10. In DNA form, the CDR3 reads TGTGCCAGTAGTACCCTTCCCGACAGGGGGCGCAATGAAAAACTGTTTTTT. Translating it yields CASSTLPDRGRNEKLFF. The entire variable domain, with the rest obtained from reference TRBV19 and TRBJ1-4, is as follows: DGGITQSPKYLFRKEGQNVTLSCEQNLNHDAMYWYRQDPGQGLRLIYYSQIVNDFQKGDIAEGYSVSREKKESFPLTVTSAQKNPTAFYLCASSTLPDRGRNEKLFFGSGTQLSVL.